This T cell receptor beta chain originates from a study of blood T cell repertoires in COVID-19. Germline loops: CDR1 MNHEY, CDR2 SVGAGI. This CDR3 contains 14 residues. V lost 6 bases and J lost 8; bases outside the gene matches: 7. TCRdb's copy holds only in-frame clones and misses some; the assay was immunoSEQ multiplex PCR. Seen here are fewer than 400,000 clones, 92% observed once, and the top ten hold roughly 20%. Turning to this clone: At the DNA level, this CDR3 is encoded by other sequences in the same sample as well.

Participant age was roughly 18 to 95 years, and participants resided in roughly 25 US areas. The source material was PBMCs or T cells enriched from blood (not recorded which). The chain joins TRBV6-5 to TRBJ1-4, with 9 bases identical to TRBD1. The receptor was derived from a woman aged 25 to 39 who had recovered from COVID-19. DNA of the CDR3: TGTGCCAGCAGGACCGGGACAGGGAACGAAAAACTGTTTTTT. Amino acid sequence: CASRTGTGNEKLFF.